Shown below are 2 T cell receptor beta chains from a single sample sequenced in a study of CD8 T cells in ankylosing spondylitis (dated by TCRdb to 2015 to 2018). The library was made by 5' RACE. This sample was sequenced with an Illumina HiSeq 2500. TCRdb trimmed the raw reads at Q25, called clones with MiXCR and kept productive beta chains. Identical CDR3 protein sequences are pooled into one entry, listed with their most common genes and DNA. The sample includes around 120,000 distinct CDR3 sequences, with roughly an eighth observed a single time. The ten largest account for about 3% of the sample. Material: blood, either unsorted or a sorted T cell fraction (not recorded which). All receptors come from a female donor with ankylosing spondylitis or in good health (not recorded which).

The chain's CDR3 is CASSSLAGQETQYF. As DNA, the CDR3 is TGTGCCAGCAGTTCACTAGCGGGGCAAGAGACCCAGTACTTC. The V and J genes are TRBV7-2 and TRBJ2-5, with 10 bases identical to TRBD2. There are 14 residues in the CDR3. CDR1 is SGHTA, CDR2 FQGNSA, per germline. V trimming: 6 bases; J trimming: 2 bases; junction bases outside the gene matches: 3.

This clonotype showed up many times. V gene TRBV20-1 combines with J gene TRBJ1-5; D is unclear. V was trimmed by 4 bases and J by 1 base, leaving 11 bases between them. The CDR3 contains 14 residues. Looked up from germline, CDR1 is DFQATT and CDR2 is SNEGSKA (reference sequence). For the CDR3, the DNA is TGCAGTGCTAACTTCCGGGGAAGCAATCAGCCCCAGCATTTT. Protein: CSANFRGSNQPQHF.